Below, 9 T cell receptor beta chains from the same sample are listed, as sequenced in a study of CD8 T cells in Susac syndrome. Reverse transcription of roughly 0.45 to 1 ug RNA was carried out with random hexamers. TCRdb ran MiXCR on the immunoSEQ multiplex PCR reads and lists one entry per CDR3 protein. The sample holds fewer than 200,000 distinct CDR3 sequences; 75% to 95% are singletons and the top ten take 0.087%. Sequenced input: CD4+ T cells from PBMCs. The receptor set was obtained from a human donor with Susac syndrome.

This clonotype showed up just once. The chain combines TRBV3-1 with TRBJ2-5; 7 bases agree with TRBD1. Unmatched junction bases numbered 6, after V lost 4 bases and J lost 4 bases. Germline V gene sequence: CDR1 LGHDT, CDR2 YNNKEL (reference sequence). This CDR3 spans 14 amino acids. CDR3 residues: CASSLGKGAETQYF. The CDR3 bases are TGTGCCAGCAGCCTGGGGAAGGGGGCAGAGACCCAGTACTTC.

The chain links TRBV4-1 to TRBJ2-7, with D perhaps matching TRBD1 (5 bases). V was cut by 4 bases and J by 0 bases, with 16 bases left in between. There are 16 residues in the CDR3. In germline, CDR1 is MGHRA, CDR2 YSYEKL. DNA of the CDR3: TGCGCCAGCAGCCCAGTCGGGTGGGGCCTCTCCTACGAGCAGTACTTC. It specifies CASSPVGWGLSYEQYF.

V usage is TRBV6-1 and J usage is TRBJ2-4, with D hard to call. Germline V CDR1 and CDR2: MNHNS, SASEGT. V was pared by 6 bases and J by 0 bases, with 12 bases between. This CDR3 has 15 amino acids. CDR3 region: CASSSLFLAKNIQYF. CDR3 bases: TGTGCCAGCAGCTCTTTGTTCCTAGCCAAAAACATTCAGTACTTC.

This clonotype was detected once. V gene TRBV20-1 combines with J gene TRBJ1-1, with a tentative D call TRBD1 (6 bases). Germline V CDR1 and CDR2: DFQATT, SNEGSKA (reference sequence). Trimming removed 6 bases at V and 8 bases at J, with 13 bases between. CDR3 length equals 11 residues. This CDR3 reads CSAGSGGEAFF. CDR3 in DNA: TGCAGTGCCGGATCTGGGGGCGAAGCTTTCTTT.

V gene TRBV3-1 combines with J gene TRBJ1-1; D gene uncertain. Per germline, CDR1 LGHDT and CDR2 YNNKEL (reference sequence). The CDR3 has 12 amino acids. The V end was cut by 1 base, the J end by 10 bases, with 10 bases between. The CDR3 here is CASSQVVGVAFF. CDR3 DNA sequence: TGTGCCAGCAGCCAAGTTGTGGGTGTAGCTTTCTTT.

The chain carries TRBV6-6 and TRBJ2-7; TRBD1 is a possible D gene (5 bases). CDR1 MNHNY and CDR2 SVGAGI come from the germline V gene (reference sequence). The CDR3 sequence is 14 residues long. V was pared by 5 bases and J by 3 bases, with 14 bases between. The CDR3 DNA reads TGTGCCAGCAGTACCCAAATCCAGGGCTACGAGCAGTACTTC. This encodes CASSTQIQGYEQYF.

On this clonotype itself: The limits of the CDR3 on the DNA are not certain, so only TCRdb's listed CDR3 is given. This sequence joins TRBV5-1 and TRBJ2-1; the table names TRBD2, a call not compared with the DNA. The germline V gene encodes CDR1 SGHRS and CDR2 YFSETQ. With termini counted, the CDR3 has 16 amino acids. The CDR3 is CASSFLWTSGDNEQFF.

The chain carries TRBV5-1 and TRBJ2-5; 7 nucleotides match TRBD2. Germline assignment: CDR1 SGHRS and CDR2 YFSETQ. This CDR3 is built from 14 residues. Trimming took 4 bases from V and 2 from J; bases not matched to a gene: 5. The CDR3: CASSPGGPQETQYF. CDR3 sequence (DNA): TGCGCCAGCAGCCCGGGAGGACCGCAAGAGACCCAGTACTTC.

CDR3: CASSSDRSNSPLHF. The CDR3 DNA reads TGTGCCAGCAGCTCGGACCGATCTAATTCACCCCTCCACTTT. V and J are TRBV11-2 and TRBJ1-6; no definite D call. CDR1 and CDR2 (germline): SGHAT, FQNNGV. The CDR3 is 14 residues long. The V gene lost 4 bases and the J gene lost 6 bases, with 10 bases spanning the gap.